One and the same sample provided the 19 T cell receptor beta chains below, sequenced in a study of neurological immune-mediated disorders. MiXCR was run by TCRdb on the 5' RACE reads, yielding one entry per CDR3 protein. The repertoire holds about 79,000 distinct CDR3 sequences, with about 14% as singletons. Sample: PBMCs. The receptors originated from a woman between 45 and 65 years old in good health.

This clonotype was detected ten times or more. The genes are TRBV9 and TRBJ2-3; 7 bases match TRBD2. The CDR3 is 15 amino acids. The germline V gene has CDR1 SGDLS and CDR2 YYNGEE. The J segment lost 0 bases and the V segment lost 4 bases, leaving 5 bases of the junction unmatched. In nucleotides, the CDR3 is TGTGCCAGCAGCTTTAGCGGGCAGAGCACAGATACGCAGTATTTT. Translated, it gives CASSFSGQSTDTQYF.

At least ten counts were recorded for this clonotype. The V and J genes are TRBV3-1 and TRBJ1-5, with D hard to call. In germline, CDR1 is LGHDT, CDR2 YNNKEL (reference sequence). V dropped 3 bases and J dropped 3 bases, with 6 bases sitting between them. CDR3 length equals 13 residues. The CDR3 coding sequence is TGTGCCAGCAGCCAGGGCTACAATCAGCCCCAGCATTTT. Amino acids: CASSQGYNQPQHF.

At least ten counts were recorded for this clonotype. The J gene is TRBJ2-1, the V gene TRBV5-1, with 7 bases that match TRBD2. Unmatched junction bases numbered 11, after V lost 6 bases and J lost 5 bases. The germline gives CDR1 SGHRS, CDR2 YFSETQ. The CDR3 loop spans 15 amino acids. The CDR3 region has the DNA TGCGCCAGCACCACTGGGGGGGGGTTTAACAATGAGCAGTTCTTC. Amino acid sequence: CASTTGGGFNNEQFF.

In this sample, this clonotype turned up many times. The chain combines TRBV12-3 or TRBV12-4 with TRBJ1-2; the D is unclear. The CDR3 is 13 residues long. Trimming removed 6 bases at V and 4 bases at J, with 12 bases between. In nucleotides, the CDR3 is TGTGCCAGCAGCCTAAAAGCGCTCTATGGCTACACCTTC. Translation gives CASSLKALYGYTF.

This clonotype was recorded many times. DNA for the CDR3: TGTGCCAGCAGCGAGTTCAATCAGCCCCAGCATTTT. It is translated as CASSEFNQPQHF. The V and J genes are TRBV7-2 and TRBJ1-5; no firm D call. This CDR3 contains 12 residues. Trimming shortened V by 5 bases and J by 3 bases, and 5 bases separated the two germline ends. The germline V gene has CDR1 SGHTA and CDR2 FQGNSA.

In this sample, this clonotype turned up many times. This chain links TRBV5-1 with TRBJ2-1, with 11 positions matching TRBD2. J was trimmed by 8 bases and V by 5 bases; bases with no gene match: 6. Looked up from germline, CDR1 is SGHRS and CDR2 is YFSETQ. CDR3 size: 14 residues. CDR3 loop: CASRSTSGSDEQFF. DNA of the CDR3: TGCGCCAGCAGGAGTACTAGCGGGAGCGATGAGCAGTTCTTC.

This clonotype appeared many times. The chain is built from TRBV7-9 and TRBJ2-5, with D perhaps matching TRBD2 (7 bases). Germline V gene sequence: CDR1 SEHNR, CDR2 FQNEAQ (reference sequence). Between the trimmed V and J ends, which lost 2 bases and 4 bases, there was a span of 17 bases. The CDR3 is made up of 16 amino acids. CDR3 loop: CASSLNSGLGGETQYF. Here the CDR3 DNA reads TGTGCCAGCAGCTTAAATTCTGGACTAGGGGGAGAGACCCAGTACTTC.

This clonotype was counted ten times or more. The chain joins TRBV7-2 to TRBJ1-5, with a possible D match to TRBD1 (6 bases). Germline assignment: CDR1 SGHTA and CDR2 FQGNSA. This CDR3 comprises 14 residues. Trimming stripped 3 bases from V and 0 bases from J, with 6 bases between. CDR3 coding DNA: TGTGCCAGCAGCTTCAGGGGTAGCAATCAGCCCCAGCATTTT. Encoded protein: CASSFRGSNQPQHF.

This clonotype was observed many times. J is TRBJ2-7 and V is TRBV20-1; tentatively, D is TRBD2 (6 bases). CDR3 length: 15 amino acids. Germline assignment: CDR1 DFQATT and CDR2 SNEGSKA (reference sequence). V was trimmed by 6 bases and J by 2 bases, leaving 20 bases between them. The CDR3 bases are TGCAGTGCAAACCAGAGAACCGGGACTGCCTACGAGCAGTACTTC. Its protein is CSANQRTGTAYEQYF.

Comments on this clonotype: This may come from a read error, since a much larger clone is one base off. This chain joins TRBV12-3 or TRBV12-4 and TRBJ2-3; D is possibly TRBD1 (5 bases). This CDR3 contains 16 residues. The V and J ends lost 7 bases and 3 bases respectively, with 20 bases between them. DNA of the CDR3: TGTGCCAGCACAAGAATAGTGGGGCTAAGGACAGATACGCAGTATTTT. This encodes CASTRIVGLRTDTQYF.

This clonotype was detected ten times or more. The CDR3 spells CASSLFGQASYEQYF. The CDR3 DNA is TGCGCCAGCAGCTTGTTCGGACAGGCTTCCTACGAGCAGTACTTC. This rearrangement joins TRBV5-1 to TRBJ2-7, with 7 positions matching TRBD1. With V trimmed by 1 base and J by 1 base, 5 bases remained unmatched. Germline CDR1 reads SGHRS; CDR2 reads YFSETQ. This CDR3 comprises 15 residues.

The sample holds many counts of this clonotype. The chain carries TRBV7-2 and TRBJ2-7; D is unclear. CDR3 length: 15 residues. The V gene lost 2 bases and the J gene lost 2 bases, with 13 bases spanning the gap. Germline-derived CDR1 and CDR2 are SGHTA and FQGNSA. DNA of the CDR3: TGTGCCAGCAGCTTACGCCCTGATTCCACCTACGAGCAGTACTTC. As protein: CASSLRPDSTYEQYF.

This clonotype has ten or more counts. This chain links TRBV5-5 with TRBJ2-5; 7 bases are shared with TRBD1. The CDR3 totals 15 residues. V gave up 3 bases and J gave up 4 bases; unmatched junction bases: 9. Germline CDR1 and CDR2: SGHKS and YYEKEE (reference sequence). DNA for the CDR3: TGTGCCAGCAGCTGGGGAGAGGGGGCCCGAGAGACCCAGTACTTC. Translated: CASSWGEGARETQYF.

J is TRBJ2-3 and V is TRBV28, with 11 nucleotides matching TRBD1. Trimming took 3 bases from V and 6 from J; bases not matched to a gene: 5. The CDR3 length is 15 residues. CDR1 MDHEN and CDR2 SYDVKM come from the germline V gene. CDR3 amino acids: CASSFGTGGMDTQYF. The DNA of the CDR3 is TGTGCCAGCAGTTTCGGGACAGGGGGGATGGATACGCAGTATTTT.

The chain recombines TRBV20-1 with TRBJ2-1, with 8 nucleotides matching TRBD2. The CDR3 has 16 amino acids. Trimming cost V 4 bases and J 7 bases; bases outside gene matches: 15. Germline V gene sequence: CDR1 DFQATT, CDR2 SNEGSKA (reference sequence). CDR3 bases: TGCAGTGCTATACCCCGGAGCCGGGAGGGCCTGAATGAGCAGTTCTTC. This codes for CSAIPRSREGLNEQFF.

The sample holds many counts of this clonotype. The rearrangement links TRBV5-1 to TRBJ2-3, with D perhaps TRBD2 (5 bases). The CDR3 consists of 15 residues. V dropped 5 bases and J dropped 5 bases, with 18 bases sitting between them. The V gene's germline CDR1 is SGHRS and CDR2 YFSETQ. In nucleotides, the CDR3 is TGCGCCAGCAGATTGAGGCTAGCAGCAGAAGATACGCAGTATTTT. Protein sequence: CASRLRLAAEDTQYF.

This clonotype was found many times. The V call is TRBV25-1, the J call TRBJ1-1; D unresolved. V was clipped by 1 base and J by 1 base, with 7 bases between them. Germline CDR1 and CDR2: MGHDK and SYGVNS. CDR3 length: 14 residues. The CDR3 DNA reads as TGTGCCAGCAGTGAATTGGGAGGGAACACTGAAGCTTTCTTT. This encodes CASSELGGNTEAFF.

This clonotype was counted at least ten times. V usage is TRBV6-5 and J usage is TRBJ2-4; TRBD1 might be the D (5 bases). Germline CDR1 is MNHEY and CDR2 is SVGAGI. The V and J ends lost 6 bases and 1 base respectively, with 16 bases between them. The CDR3 is 16 residues long. DNA of the CDR3: TGTGCCAGCAGCCGAACCGACAGTAGGGCCAAAAACATTCAGTACTTC. It specifies CASSRTDSRAKNIQYF.

This clonotype was observed at least ten times. The chain employs TRBV15 and TRBJ1-2; D is perhaps TRBD1 (6 bases). Germline values: CDR1 LNHNV, CDR2 YYDKDF (reference sequence). CDR3 length: 16 residues. V gave up 0 bases and J gave up 4 bases, with 15 bases separating them. In DNA form, the CDR3 reads TGTGCCACCAGCAGAGACCCAGACAGGAGAGCCTATGGCTACACCTTC. This encodes CATSRDPDRRAYGYTF.